This entry describes one T cell receptor (beta chain). Antigen: not known. The data were obtained in a study of T cells in localized non-small cell lung cancer. Sequenced by immunoSEQ multiplex PCR; TCRdb stores in-frame clones only, minus some. The table includes tens of thousands of clones, roughly 80% detected once. The germline V gene has CDR1 SNHLY and CDR2 FYNNEI. Trimming took 5 bases from V and 5 from J; bases not matched to a gene: 9. The CDR3 has 16 residues. Regarding the study as a whole: Sequencing involved a lone tumor region, leaving heterogeneity possible. Of the top 100 tumor clones, median approximately 60 were in adjacent lung, approximately 30 among its top 100. Density of T cells in blood, when higher, went with longer overall survival. Uninvolved adjacent lung, not tumor, had the highest T cell clonality.

Material: peripheral blood, obtained before any cancer treatment. The J gene is TRBJ1-5, the V gene TRBV2; TRBD1 agrees at 10 bases. The sequence was collected from a male donor aged 60 or older with stage III squamous cell lung carcinoma. This CDR3 reads CASSRSWGTGDQPQHF. The CDR3, as DNA: TGTGCCAGCAGTCGTTCCTGGGGGACAGGGGATCAGCCCCAGCATTTT.